The clone carrying this T cell receptor (beta chain) was counted many times. The antigen is undetermined. This entry belongs to a study of T cells in Graves' hyperthyroidism and ophthalmopathy. Findings and limits, study-wide: By a 13 V-J model, ophthalmopathy was set apart from stable hyperthyroidism.

V dropped 5 bases and J dropped 1 base, with 14 bases sitting between them. This CDR3 region has 14 residues. Per germline, CDR1 DFQATT and CDR2 SNEGSKA (reference sequence). Patients aged 18 to 65 had newly diagnosed hyperthyroidism that had lasted under 2 months. The TCR beta CDR3 regions underwent amplification using RNA transcripts as the source. A set of HTBI primers served as the primers for a first-round RT-PCR of the TCR CDR3. TCRdb reprocessed the multiplex PCR reads via MiXCR and lists one record per CDR3 protein. The table records over 450,000 distinct CDR3 sequences, approximately 14% of them present only once.

The origin of this receptor is a young woman with Graves' hyperthyroidism. The specimen sequenced was blood. The rearrangement uses TRBV20-1 and TRBJ1-1, with unresolved D. CDR3 nucleotides: TGCAGTGCTCCCGACGGGCCGCAGAACACTGAAGCTTTCTTT. Its translation: CSAPDGPQNTEAFF.